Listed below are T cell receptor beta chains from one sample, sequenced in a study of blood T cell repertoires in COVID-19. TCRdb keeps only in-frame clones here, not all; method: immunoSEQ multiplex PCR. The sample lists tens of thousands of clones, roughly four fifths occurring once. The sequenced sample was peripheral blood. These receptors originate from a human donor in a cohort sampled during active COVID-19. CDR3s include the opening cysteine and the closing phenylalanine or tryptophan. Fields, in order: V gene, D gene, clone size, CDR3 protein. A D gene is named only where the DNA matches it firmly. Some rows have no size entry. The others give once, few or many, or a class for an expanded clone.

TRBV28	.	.	CASMPVRGSNQPQHF
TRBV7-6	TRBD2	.	CASSPSGLNEQFF
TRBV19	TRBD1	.	CASSIVQPQGTGKLFF
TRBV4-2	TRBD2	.	CASSQGEAGGPNTQYF
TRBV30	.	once	CAWSGGTGNTIYF
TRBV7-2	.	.	CASSLRVAADTDTQYF
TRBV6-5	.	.	CASSSPGAPEETQYF
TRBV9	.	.	CASSVAWAAHTQYF
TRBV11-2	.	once	CASSTLRKETNEKLFF
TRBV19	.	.	CASSSYPPRGGYTF
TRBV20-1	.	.	CSALQEIEAFF
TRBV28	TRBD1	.	CASRTGGARYEQYF
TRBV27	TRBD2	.	CASRLSGKADNEQFF
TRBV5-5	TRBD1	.	CASSPDRVDSPLHF
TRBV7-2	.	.	CASSLVRQGNYGYTF
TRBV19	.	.	CATQTSGTGELFF
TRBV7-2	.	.	CASSLGLTGNTIYF
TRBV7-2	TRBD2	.	CASSSGLAGALRNTGELFF
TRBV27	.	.	CASSLSGGFNQPQHF
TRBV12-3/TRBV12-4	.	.	CASSPMRRSPLHF
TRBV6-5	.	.	CASSYGASEAFF
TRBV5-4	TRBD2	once	CASSSRGRETGELFF
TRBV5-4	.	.	CASSLVEGGELFF
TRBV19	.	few	CASSTPGMTGELFF
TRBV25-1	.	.	CASSVGGTEGYTF
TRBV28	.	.	CASSRGNSNQPQHF
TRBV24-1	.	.	CATSDASYEQYF
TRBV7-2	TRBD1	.	CASSLGTGGNQPQHF
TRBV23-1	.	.	CASSQSPYTDTQYF
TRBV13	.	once	CASSTTRGETQYF
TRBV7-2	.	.	CASSQQGRYGYTF
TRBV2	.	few	CASTGGGEKGGNQPQHF
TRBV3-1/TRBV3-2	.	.	CASSQRDRRGVARDEQFF
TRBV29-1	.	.	CSLSPYSNQPQHF
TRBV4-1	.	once	CASSMDRIYEQYF
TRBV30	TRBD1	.	CAWSVGGASYEQYF
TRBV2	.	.	CASRGGDYEQYF
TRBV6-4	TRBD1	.	CASSGQGNTGELFF
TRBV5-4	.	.	CASSLEPRYEQYF
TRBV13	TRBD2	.	CASSFGLADYEQYF
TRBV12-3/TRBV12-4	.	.	CASSYRESAFF
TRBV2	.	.	CASSPRGRYEQYF
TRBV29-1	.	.	CSVESQGYTGELFF
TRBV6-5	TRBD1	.	CASSLRRTGKETQYF
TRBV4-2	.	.	CASSPGPKPPIRLAYNEQFF
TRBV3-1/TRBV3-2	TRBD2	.	CASSTSLITRTSGYNEQFF
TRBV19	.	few	CASSEGVQQYF
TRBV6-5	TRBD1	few	CAITGGTYGYTF
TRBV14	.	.	CASSQIHFLSGNTIYF
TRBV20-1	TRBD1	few	CSASPDRAQPQHF
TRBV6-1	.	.	CASSEDALNTQPQHF
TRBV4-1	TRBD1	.	CASSPTGGAQPQHF